Included here is one T cell receptor beta chain sequence, with context. Its specificity is unknown. Random hexamers were used to reverse transcribe about 0.45 to 1 ug of RNA. TCRdb redid the calling of the immunoSEQ multiplex PCR reads with MiXCR, one entry per CDR3 protein. The repertoire consists of about 300,000 distinct CDR3 sequences, with 75% to 85% occurring once and the leading ten covering approximately 0.2%. The data stem from a study of CD8 T cells in Susac syndrome. General study results and limits: As the study acknowledged, the number of individuals who were part of its TCR sequencing and HLA analysis was relatively small.

The CDR3 runs 14 residues. This receptor was taken from a human donor with multiple sclerosis. The sample consisted of CD8+ T cells from PBMCs. This chain links TRBV1 with TRBJ2-3. TRBV1 is a recognized pseudogene. The CDR3 nucleotides read TGCACCAGCAGCCAAGGACTGTTCACAGATACGCAGTATTTT. Translated: CTSSQGLFTDTQYF.